What follows are 7 T cell receptor beta chains derived from one specimen sequenced in a study of cytomegalovirus exposure and HLA in healthy donors. TCRdb's table, derived via immunoSEQ multiplex PCR, lists solely in-frame clones and lacks some. The repertoire includes about 120,000 clones, approximately 87% of them detected once, and about 6% sits in the top ten. The sample consisted of PBMCs. These receptors were obtained from a woman aged 18-29 years in good health and CMV-seropositive.

J is TRBJ2-7 and V is TRBV7-2; 10 nucleotides match TRBD2. Germline CDR1 SGHTA, CDR2 FQGNSA. V shed 2 bases and J 0 bases; nucleotides not matched to a gene: 4. The CDR3 is 16 residues long. Here the CDR3 reads CASSLSSSGSSYEQYF. In DNA form, the CDR3 reads TGTGCCAGCAGCTTATCGTCTAGCGGGAGCTCCTACGAGCAGTACTTC. Based on the CDR3 plus reference TRBV7-2 and TRBJ2-7, the full variable domain is GAGVSQSPSNKVTEKGKDVELRCDPISGHTALYWYRQSLGQGLEFLIYFQGNSAPDKSGLPSDRFSAERTGGSVSTLTIQRTQQEDSAVYLCASSLSSSGSSYEQYFGPGTRLTVT.

The chain links TRBV2 to TRBJ1-6, with no clear D. The CDR3 totals 12 residues. Germline values: CDR1 SNHLY, CDR2 FYNNEI. V was shortened by 4 bases and J by 14 bases, with 12 bases between the two germline ends. The CDR3 DNA is TGTGCCAGCAGTGGGACTGGGTTCACCCTCCACTTT. Its translation is CASSGTGFTLHF. The variable domain in full, with the rest retrieved from reference TRBV2 and TRBJ1-6, is EPEVTQTPSHQVTQMGQEVILRCVPISNHLYFYWYRQILGQKVEFLVSFYNNEISEKSEIFDDQFSVERPDGSNFTLKIRSTKLEDSAMYFCASSGTGFTLHFGNGTRLTVT.

The V and J genes are TRBV11-3 and TRBJ1-1; 9 bases match TRBD1. Germline-derived CDR1 and CDR2 are SGHNT and YENEEA. CDR3 length equals 12 residues. V gave up 6 bases and J gave up 6 bases; unmatched junction bases: 2. This CDR3 reads CASRRTGAEAFF. The CDR3 DNA is TGTGCCAGCAGACGGACAGGGGCTGAAGCTTTCTTT.

The chain has TRBV30 and TRBJ2-5; possibly TRBD1 for D (8 bases). This CDR3 region has 14 residues. The V end was cut by 1 base, the J end by 5 bases, with 14 bases between. Germline CDR1 and CDR2: GTSNPN and SVGIG (reference sequence). The CDR3 sequence is CAWSADRGGETQYF. DNA for the CDR3: TGTGCCTGGAGTGCCGACAGGGGAGGGGAGACCCAGTACTTC.

V usage is TRBV4-1 and J usage is TRBJ1-2, with 9 positions matching TRBD1. CDR3 size: 19 residues. J lost 5 bases, V lost 0 bases, and 16 bases had no gene match. CDR1 is MGHRA and CDR2 is YSYEKL in the germline V gene. The CDR3 DNA reads TGCGCCAGCAGCCAAGAGGGGGGGAGGACAGGGGCATATCGGTATGGCTACACCTTC. Protein sequence: CASSQEGGRTGAYRYGYTF.

Turning to this clone: This specimen includes other DNA sequences encoding the same CDR3. The CDR3 protein is CASSLTGGQPQHF. CDR3 DNA sequence: TGTGCCAGCAGTTTAACGGGGGGTCAGCCCCAGCATTTT. The chain carries TRBV6-6 and TRBJ1-5; a weak D match, TRBD1 (5 bases). V was pared by 4 bases and J by 6 bases, with 10 bases between. CDR3 length: 13 amino acids. Germline-derived CDR1 and CDR2 are MNHNY and SVGAGI (reference sequence).

V usage is TRBV27 and J usage is TRBJ2-7; 8 bases align to TRBD1. This CDR3 has 16 residues. From germline, CDR1 is MNHEY and CDR2 SMNVEV (reference sequence). Unmatched junction bases numbered 8, after V lost 2 bases and J lost 2 bases. The CDR3 nucleotides read TGTGCCAGCAGTTTACGTACCGGACAGGGTCCCTACGAGCAGTACTTC. It is translated as CASSLRTGQGPYEQYF.